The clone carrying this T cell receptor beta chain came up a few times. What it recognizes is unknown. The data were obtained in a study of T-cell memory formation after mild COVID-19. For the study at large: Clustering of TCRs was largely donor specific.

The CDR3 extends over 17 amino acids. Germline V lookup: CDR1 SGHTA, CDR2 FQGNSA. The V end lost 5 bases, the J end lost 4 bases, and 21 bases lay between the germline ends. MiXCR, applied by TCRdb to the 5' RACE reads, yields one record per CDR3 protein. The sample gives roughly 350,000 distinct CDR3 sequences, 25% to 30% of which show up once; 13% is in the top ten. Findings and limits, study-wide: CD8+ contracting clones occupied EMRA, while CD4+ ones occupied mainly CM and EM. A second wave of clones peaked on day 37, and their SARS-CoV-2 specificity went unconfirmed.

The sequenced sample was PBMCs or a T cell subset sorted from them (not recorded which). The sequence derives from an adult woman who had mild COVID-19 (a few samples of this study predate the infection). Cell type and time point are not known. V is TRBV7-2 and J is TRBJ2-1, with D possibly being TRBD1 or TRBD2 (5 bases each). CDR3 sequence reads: CASSTISGRATYNEQFF. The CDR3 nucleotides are TGTGCCAGCAGCACAATTTCGGGACGGGCAACATACAATGAGCAGTTCTTC.